Detailed here is one T cell receptor beta chain. Its specificity is unknown. The data were taken from a study of cytomegalovirus exposure and HLA in healthy donors. Study background: A subsequent analysis reported that the roughly 120 validation repertoires were produced on the same platform that had also been used for the roughly 670 first-cohort repertoires.

Overall study findings and caveats: The CMV antigen specificity of a few CMV-associated chains was confirmed through in vitro analysis.

The assay was immunoSEQ multiplex PCR, and TCRdb's table has in-frame clones only and misses some. In the table there are fewer than 200,000 clones, 95% to 97% of which are singletons. There are 16 residues in the CDR3. Deletions cut 7 bases from V and 0 bases from J, with 15 bases between. The germline CDR1 and CDR2 sequences are MNHEY and SMNVEV (reference sequence). V usage is TRBV27 and J usage is TRBJ2-2; a possible D gene is TRBD2 (6 bases). The sample comprised PBMCs. This clonotype was sampled from a woman aged 18-29 years in good health and CMV-seronegative. The CDR3 region is CASTSWGGANTGELFF. CDR3 nucleotides: TGTGCCAGCACCTCCTGGGGAGGAGCGAACACCGGGGAGCTGTTTTTT.